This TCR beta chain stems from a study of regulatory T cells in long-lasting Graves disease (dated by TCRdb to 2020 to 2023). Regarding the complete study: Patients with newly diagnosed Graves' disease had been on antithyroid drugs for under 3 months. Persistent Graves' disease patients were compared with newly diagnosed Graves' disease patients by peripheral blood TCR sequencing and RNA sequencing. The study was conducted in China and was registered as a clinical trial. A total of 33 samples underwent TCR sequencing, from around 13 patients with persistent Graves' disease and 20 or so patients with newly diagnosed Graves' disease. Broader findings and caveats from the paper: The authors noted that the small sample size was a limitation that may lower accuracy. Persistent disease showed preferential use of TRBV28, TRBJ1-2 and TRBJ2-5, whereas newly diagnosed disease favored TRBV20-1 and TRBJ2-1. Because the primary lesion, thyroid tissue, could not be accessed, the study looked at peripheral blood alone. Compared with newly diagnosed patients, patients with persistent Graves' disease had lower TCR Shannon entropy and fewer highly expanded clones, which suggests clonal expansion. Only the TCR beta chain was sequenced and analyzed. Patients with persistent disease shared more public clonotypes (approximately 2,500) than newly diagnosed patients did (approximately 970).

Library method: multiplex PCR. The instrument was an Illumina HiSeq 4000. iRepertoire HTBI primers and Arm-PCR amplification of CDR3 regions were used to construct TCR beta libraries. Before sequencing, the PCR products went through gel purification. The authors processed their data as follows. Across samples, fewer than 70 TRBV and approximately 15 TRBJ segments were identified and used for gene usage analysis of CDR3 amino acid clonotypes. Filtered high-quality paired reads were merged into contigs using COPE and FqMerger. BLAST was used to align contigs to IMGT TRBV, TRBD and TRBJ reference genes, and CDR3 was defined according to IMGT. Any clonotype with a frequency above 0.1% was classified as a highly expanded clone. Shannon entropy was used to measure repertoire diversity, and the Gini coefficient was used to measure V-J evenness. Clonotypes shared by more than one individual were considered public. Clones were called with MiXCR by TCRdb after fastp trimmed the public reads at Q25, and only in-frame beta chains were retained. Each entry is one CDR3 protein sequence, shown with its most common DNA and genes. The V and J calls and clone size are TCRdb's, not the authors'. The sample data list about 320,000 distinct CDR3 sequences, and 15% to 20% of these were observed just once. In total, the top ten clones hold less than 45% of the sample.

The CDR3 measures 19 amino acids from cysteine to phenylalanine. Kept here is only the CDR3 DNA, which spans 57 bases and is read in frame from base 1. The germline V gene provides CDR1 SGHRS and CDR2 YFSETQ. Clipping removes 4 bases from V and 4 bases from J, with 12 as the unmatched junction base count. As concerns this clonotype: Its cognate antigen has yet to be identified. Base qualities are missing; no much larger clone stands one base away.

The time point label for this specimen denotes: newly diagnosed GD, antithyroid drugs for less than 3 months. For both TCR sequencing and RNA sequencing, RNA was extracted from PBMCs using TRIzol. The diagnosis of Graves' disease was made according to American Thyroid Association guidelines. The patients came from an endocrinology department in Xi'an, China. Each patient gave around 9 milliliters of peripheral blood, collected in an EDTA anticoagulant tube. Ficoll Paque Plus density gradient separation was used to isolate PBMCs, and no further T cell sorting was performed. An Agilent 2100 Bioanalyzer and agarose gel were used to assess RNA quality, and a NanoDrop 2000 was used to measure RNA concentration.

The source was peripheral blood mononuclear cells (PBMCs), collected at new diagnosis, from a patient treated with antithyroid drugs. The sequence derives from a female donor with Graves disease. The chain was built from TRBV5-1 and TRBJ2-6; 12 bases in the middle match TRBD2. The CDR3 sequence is CASSPTLAGGSRGANVLTF. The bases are TGCGCCAGCAGCCCGACGCTAGCGGGAGGGTCGAGGGGGGCCAACGTCCTGACTTTC.